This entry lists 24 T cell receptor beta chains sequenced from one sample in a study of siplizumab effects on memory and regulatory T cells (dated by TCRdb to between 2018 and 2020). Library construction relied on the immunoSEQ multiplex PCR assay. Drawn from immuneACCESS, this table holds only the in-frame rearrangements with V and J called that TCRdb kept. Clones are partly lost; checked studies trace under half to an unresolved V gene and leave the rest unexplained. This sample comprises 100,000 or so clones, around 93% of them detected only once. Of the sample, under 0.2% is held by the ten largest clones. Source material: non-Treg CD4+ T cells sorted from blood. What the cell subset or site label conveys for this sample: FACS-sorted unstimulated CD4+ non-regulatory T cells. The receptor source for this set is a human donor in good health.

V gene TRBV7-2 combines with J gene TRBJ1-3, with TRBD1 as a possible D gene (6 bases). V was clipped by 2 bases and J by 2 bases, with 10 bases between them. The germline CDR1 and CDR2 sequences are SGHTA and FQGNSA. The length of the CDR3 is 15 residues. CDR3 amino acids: CASSLQGLTGNTIYF. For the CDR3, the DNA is TGTGCCAGCAGCTTACAGGGGCTGACTGGAAACACCATATATTTT.

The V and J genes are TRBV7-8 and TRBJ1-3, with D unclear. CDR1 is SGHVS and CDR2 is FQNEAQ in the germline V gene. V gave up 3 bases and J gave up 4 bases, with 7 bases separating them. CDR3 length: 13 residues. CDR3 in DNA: TGTGCCAGCAGCTTCGTAATGGGAAACACCATATATTTT. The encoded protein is CASSFVMGNTIYF.

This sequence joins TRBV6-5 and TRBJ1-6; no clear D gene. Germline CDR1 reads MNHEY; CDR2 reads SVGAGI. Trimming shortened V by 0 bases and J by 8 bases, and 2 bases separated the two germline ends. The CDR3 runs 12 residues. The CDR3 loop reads CASSYSDSPLHF. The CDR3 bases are TGTGCCAGCAGTTACTCGGATTCACCCCTCCACTTT.

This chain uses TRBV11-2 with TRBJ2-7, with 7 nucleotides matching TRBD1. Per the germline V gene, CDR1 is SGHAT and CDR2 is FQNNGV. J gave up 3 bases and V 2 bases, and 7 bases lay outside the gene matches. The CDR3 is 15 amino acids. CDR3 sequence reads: CASSLIRDRNYEQYF. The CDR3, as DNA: TGTGCCAGCAGCTTAATTCGGGACAGAAACTACGAGCAGTACTTC.

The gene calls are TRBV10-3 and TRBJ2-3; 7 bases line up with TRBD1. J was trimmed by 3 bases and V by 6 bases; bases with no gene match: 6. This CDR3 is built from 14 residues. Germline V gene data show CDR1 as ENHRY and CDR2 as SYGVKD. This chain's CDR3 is CAIRSGGSTDTQYF. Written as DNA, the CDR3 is TGTGCCATCAGATCAGGGGGTAGTACAGATACGCAGTATTTT.

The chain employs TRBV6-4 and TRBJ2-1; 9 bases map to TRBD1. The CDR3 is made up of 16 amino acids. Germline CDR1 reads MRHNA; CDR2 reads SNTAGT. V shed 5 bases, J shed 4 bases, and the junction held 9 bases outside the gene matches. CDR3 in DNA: TGTGCCAGCAGTTTACCCCGGGACAGGGTTTACAATGAGCAGTTCTTC. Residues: CASSLPRDRVYNEQFF.

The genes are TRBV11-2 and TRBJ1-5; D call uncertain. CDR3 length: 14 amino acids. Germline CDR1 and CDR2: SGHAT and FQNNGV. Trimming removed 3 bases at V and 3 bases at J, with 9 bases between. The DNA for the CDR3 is TGTGCCAGCAGCTTTGGAGGCCTCAATCAGCCCCAGCATTTT. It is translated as CASSFGGLNQPQHF.

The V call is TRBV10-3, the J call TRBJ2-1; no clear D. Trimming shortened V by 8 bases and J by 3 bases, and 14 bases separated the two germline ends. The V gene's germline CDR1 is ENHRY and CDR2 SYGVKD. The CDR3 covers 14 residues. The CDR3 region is CAIGSAGLYNEQFF. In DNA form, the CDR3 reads TGTGCCATCGGGTCCGCAGGCCTCTACAATGAGCAGTTCTTC.

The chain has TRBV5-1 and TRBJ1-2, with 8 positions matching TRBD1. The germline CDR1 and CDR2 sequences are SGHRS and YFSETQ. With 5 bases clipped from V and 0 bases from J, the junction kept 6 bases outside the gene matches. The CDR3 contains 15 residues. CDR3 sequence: CASRSTGQANYGYTF. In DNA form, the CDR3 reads TGCGCCAGCAGATCAACGGGACAGGCTAACTATGGCTACACCTTC.

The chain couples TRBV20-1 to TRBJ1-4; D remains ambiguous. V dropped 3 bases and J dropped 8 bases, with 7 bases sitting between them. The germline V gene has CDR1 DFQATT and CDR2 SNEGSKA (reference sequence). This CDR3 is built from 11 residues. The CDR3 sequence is CSASDGEKLFF. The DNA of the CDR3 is TGCAGTGCTAGTGATGGCGAAAAACTGTTTTTT.

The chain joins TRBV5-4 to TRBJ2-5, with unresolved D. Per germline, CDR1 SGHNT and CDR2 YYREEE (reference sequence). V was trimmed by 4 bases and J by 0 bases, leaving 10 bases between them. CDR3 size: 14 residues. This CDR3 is CASSPRVDQETQYF. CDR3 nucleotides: TGTGCCAGCAGCCCCCGGGTAGACCAAGAGACCCAGTACTTC.

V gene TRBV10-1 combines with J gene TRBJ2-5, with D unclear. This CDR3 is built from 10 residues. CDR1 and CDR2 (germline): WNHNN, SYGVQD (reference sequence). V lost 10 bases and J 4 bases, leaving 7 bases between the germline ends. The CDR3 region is CANPPETQYF. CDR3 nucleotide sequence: TGCGCCAACCCCCCAGAGACCCAGTACTTC.

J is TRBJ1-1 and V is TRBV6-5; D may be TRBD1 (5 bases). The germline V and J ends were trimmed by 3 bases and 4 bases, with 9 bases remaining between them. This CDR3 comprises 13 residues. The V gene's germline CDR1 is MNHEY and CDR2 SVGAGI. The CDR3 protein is CASSYRGGTEAFF. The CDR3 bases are TGTGCCAGCAGTTATCGGGGGGGCACTGAAGCTTTCTTT.

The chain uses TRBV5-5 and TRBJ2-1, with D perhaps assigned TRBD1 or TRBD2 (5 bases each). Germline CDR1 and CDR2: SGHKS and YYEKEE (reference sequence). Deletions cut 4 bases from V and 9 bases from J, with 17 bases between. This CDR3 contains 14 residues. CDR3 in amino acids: CASSPLPGTGEQFF. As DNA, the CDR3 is TGTGCCAGCAGCCCCCTTCCTGGGACGGGTGAGCAGTTCTTC.

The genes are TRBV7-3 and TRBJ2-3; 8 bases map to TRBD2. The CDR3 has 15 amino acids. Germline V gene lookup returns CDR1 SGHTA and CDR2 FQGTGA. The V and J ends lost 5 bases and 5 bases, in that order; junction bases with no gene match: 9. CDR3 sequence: CASSPTGGPRDTQYF. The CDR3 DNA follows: TGTGCCAGCAGCCCCACGGGGGGGCCTAGAGATACGCAGTATTTT.

The CDR3 region has the DNA TGTGCCAGCAGCTTAGAGGGCTCCAGGGGGACTGAAGCTTTCTTT. This translates into CASSLEGSRGTEAFF. The chain joins TRBV7-8 to TRBJ1-1, with TRBD1 matching 7 bases. The CDR3 extends over 15 amino acids. J was trimmed by 5 bases and V by 1 base; bases with no gene match: 7. In germline, CDR1 is SGHVS, CDR2 FQNEAQ.

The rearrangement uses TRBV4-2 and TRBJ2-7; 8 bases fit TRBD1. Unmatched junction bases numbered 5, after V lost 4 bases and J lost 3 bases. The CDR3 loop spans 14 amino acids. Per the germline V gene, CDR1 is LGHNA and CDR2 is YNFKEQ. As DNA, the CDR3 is TGTGCCAGCAGCCCTGCGGGACAGGTCTACGAGCAGTACTTC. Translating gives CASSPAGQVYEQYF.

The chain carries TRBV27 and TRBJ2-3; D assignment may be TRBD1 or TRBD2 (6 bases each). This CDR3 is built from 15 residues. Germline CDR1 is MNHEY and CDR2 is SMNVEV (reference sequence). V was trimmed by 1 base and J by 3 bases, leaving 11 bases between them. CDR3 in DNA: TGTGCCAGCAGTTTATGGGGGGCCGCGACAGATACGCAGTATTTT. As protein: CASSLWGAATDTQYF.

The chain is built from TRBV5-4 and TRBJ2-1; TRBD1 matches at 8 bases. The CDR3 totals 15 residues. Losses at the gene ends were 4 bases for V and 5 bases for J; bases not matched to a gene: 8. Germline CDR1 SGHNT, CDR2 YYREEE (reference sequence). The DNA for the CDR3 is TGTGCCAGCAGCGGTGGACAGGGCATCGACAATGAGCAGTTCTTC. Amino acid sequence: CASSGGQGIDNEQFF.

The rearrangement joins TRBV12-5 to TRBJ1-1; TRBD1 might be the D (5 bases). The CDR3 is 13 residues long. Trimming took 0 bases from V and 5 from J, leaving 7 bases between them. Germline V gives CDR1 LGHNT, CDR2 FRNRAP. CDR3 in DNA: TGTGCTAGTGGTTTGGTATGGGGGACTGAAGCTTTCTTT. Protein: CASGLVWGTEAFF.

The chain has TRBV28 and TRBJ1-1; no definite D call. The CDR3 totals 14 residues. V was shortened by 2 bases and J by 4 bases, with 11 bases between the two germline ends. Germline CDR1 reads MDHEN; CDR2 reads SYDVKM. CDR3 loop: CASSLPYKGTEAFF. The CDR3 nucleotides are TGTGCCAGCAGTTTACCCTATAAAGGCACTGAAGCTTTCTTT.

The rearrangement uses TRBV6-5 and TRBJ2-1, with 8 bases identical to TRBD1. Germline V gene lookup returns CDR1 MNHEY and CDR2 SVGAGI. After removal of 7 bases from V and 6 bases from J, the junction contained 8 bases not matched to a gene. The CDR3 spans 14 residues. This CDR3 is CASNNQGAGNEQFF. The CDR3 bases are TGTGCCAGCAACAACCAGGGGGCTGGCAATGAGCAGTTCTTC.

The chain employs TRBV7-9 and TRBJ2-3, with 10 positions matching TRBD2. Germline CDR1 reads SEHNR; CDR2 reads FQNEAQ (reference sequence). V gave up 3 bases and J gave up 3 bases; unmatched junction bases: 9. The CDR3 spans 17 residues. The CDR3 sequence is CASSFGTSGVKTDTQYF. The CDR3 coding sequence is TGTGCCAGCAGCTTTGGTACTAGCGGGGTGAAAACAGATACGCAGTATTTT.

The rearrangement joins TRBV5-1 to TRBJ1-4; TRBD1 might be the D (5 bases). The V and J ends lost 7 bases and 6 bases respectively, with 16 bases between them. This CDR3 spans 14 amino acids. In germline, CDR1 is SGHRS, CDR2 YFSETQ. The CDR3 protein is CASSRNPGDEKLFF. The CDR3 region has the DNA TGCGCCAGCTCTCGGAACCCGGGGGATGAAAAACTGTTTTTT.